The present TCR beta chain was sequenced within a study of blood T cell repertoires in COVID-19. About the research overall: Italy, Spain and the United States were the sources of the convalescent and acute COVID-19 samples. Sources were T cells, B-cell-depleted T cells, or PBMCs; the material itself was cDNA or gDNA.

Original data processing: Scientists estimated how many nucleated cells there were by amplifying reference gene primers. The method was immunoSEQ multiplex PCR; TCRdb's version includes in-frame clones alone and lacks a portion of them. That table is the source of V, J and clone size, and D and trimming were worked out from the DNA. The sample yields some 350,000 clones, around nine tenths seen once. The V gene lost 3 bases and the J gene lost 5 bases, with 13 bases spanning the gap. Germline assignment: CDR1 ENHRY and CDR2 SYGVKD. The CDR3 has 14 residues. Sequencing used peripheral blood. J is TRBJ1-2 and V is TRBV10-3; D is possibly TRBD1 (6 bases). The sequence was obtained from a human donor in a cohort sampled during active COVID-19. CDR3: CAISDRTALYGYTF. The CDR3 DNA follows: TGTGCCATCAGTGACCGGACAGCCCTATATGGCTACACCTTC.